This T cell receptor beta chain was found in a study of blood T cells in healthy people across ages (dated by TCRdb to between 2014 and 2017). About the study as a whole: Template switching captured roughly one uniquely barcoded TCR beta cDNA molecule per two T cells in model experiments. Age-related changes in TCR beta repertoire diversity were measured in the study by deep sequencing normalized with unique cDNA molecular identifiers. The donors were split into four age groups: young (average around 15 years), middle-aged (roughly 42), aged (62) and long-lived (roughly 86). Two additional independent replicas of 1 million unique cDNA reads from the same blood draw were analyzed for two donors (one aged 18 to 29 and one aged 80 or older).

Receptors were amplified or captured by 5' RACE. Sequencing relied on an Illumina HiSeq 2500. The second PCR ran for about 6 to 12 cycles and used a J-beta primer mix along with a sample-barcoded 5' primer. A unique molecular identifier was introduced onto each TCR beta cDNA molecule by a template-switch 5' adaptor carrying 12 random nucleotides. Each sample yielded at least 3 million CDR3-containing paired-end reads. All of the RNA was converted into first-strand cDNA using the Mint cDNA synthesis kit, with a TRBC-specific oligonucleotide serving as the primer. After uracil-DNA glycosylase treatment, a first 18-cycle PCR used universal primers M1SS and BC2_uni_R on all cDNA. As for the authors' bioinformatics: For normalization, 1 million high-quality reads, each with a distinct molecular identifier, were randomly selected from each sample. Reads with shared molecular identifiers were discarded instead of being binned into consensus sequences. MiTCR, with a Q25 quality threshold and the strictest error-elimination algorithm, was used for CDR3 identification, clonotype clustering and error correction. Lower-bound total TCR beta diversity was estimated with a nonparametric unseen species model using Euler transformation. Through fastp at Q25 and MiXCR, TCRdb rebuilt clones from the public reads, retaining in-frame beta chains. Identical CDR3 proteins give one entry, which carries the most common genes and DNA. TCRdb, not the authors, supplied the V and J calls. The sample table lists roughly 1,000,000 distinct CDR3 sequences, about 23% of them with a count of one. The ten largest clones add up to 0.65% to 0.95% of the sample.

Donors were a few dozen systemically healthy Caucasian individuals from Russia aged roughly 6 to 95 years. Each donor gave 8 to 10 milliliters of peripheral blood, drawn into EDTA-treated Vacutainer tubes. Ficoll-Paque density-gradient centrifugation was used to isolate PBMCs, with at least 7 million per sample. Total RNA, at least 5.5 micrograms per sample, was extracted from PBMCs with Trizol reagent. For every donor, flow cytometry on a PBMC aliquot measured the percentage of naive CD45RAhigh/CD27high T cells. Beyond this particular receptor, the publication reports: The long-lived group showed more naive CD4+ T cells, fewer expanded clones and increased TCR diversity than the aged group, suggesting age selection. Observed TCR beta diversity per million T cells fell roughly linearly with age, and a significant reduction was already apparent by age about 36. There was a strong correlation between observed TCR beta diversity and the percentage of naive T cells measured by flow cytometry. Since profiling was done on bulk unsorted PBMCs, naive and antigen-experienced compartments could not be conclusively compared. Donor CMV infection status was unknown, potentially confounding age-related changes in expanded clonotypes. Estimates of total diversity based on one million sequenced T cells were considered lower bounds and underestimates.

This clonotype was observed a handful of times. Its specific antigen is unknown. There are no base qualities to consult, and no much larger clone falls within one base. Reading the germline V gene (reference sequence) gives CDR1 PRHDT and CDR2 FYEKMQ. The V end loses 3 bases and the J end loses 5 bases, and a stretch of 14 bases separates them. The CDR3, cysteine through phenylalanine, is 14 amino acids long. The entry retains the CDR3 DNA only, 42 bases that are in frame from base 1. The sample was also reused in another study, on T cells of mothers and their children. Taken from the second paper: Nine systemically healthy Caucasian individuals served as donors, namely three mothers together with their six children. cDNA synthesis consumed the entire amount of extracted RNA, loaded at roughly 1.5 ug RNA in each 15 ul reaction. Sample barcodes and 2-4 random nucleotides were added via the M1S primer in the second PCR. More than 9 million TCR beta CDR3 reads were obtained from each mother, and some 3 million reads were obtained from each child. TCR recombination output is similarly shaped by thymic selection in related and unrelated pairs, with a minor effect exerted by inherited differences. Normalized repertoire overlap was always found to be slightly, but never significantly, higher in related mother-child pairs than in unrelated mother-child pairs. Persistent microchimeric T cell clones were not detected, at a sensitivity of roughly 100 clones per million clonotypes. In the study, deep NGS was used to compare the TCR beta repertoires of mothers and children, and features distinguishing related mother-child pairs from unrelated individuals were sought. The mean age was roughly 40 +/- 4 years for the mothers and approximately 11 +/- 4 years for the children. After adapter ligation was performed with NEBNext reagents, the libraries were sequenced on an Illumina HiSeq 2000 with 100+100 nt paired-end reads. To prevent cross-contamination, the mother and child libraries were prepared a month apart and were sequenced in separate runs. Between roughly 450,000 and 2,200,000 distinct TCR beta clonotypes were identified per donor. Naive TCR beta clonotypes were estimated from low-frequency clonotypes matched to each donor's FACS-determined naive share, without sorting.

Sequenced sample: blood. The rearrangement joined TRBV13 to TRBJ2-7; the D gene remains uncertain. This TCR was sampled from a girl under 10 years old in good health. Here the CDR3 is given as CASSFGSAVNEQYF. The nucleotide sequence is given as TGTGCCAGCAGCTTTGGGTCGGCCGTCAACGAGCAGTACTTC.